A single sample gave rise to the 10 T cell receptor beta chains below, sequenced in a study of cytomegalovirus exposure and HLA in healthy donors. The PCR used 60 Vbeta and 13 Jbeta primers. Sequencing was performed with immunoSEQ multiplex PCR; in TCRdb, only in-frame clones are kept and a portion is missing. This sample carries roughly 110,000 clones, 65% to 85% of them seen once, and the ten largest clones take approximately 2%. Sequenced material: PBMCs. The origin of the receptors is a man in his thirties or forties in good health and CMV-seronegative.

In this sample, this clone turned up once. The rearrangement links TRBV11-2 to TRBJ1-1, with D hard to call. This CDR3 has 12 amino acids. CDR1 and CDR2 from the germline V gene are SGHAT and FQNNGV. The V gene lost 8 bases and the J gene lost 3 bases, with 10 bases spanning the gap. CDR3 sequence: CASSEAYTEAFF. The DNA for the CDR3 is TGTGCCAGCTCCGAGGCCTACACTGAAGCTTTCTTT.

The V gene is TRBV25-1, the J gene TRBJ1-5; TRBD1 is a possible D gene (5 bases). The CDR3 sequence is 13 residues long. The germline CDR1 and CDR2 sequences are MGHDK and SYGVNS. Deletions cut 7 bases from V and 7 bases from J, with 14 bases between. The CDR3 spells CASMGQGGQPQHF. The DNA for the CDR3 is TGTGCCAGCATGGGGCAGGGTGGACAGCCCCAGCATTTT.

The chain joins TRBV19 to TRBJ1-5, with TRBD1 matching 7 bases. The germline V gene has CDR1 LNHDA and CDR2 SQIVND (reference sequence). Trimming at V came to 3 bases and at J to 4 bases, leaving 6 bases not matched to a gene. The CDR3 contains 15 residues. Here the CDR3 DNA reads TGTGCCAGTAGTATTGGGCAGGGGGTTAATCAGCCCCAGCATTTT. Translating gives CASSIGQGVNQPQHF.

This clone showed up just a few times. The chain uses TRBV6-5 and TRBJ1-1; the D gene is possibly TRBD1 (6 bases). The germline gives CDR1 MNHEY, CDR2 SVGAGI. V dropped 5 bases and J dropped 7 bases, with 17 bases sitting between them. The CDR3 spans 14 residues. CDR3 region: CASSKGWGPFEAFF. In DNA, the CDR3 is TGTGCCAGCAGTAAAGGTTGGGGGCCCTTTGAAGCTTTCTTT.

V is TRBV7-9 and J is TRBJ1-1; D is undetermined. CDR3 length: 13 residues. CDR1 is SEHNR and CDR2 is FQNEAQ in the germline V gene (reference sequence). Trimming took 5 bases from V and 3 from J, leaving 10 bases between them. For the CDR3, the DNA is TGTGCCAGCAGCACCGTACTCGACACTGAAGCTTTCTTT. Translated, it gives CASSTVLDTEAFF.

V is TRBV7-9 and J is TRBJ2-1; a possible D gene is TRBD2 (5 bases). The germline gives CDR1 SEHNR, CDR2 FQNEAQ (reference sequence). Trimming left V 1 base short and J 6 bases short, with 16 bases between. This CDR3 has 16 residues. CDR3 loop: CASSLGLPRGANEQFF. The DNA of the CDR3 is TGTGCCAGCAGCTTAGGGCTCCCTCGGGGAGCCAATGAGCAGTTCTTC.

The chain employs TRBV5-4 and TRBJ2-3; 15 nucleotides match TRBD2. Germline trimming cut 4 bases from V and 4 bases from J; bases unmatched to any gene: 4. Per the germline V gene, CDR1 is SGHNT and CDR2 is YYREEE (reference sequence). The CDR3 is made up of 16 amino acids. The CDR3 nucleotides are TGTGCCAGCAGCAGGACTAGCGGGGGGGAAGCAGATACGCAGTATTTT. This sequence encodes CASSRTSGGEADTQYF.

The genes are TRBV28 and TRBJ2-5, with 8 bases lining up with TRBD1. The CDR3 has 17 residues. V trimming: 6 bases; J trimming: 1 base; junction bases outside the gene matches: 13. CDR1 and CDR2 (germline): MDHEN, SYDVKM. The chain's CDR3 is CASSTSVGTGLQETQYF. In DNA, the CDR3 is TGTGCCAGCAGCACCTCGGTGGGGACAGGACTCCAAGAGACCCAGTACTTC.

This chain joins TRBV29-1 and TRBJ2-5; TRBD1 might be the D (6 bases). The CDR3 runs 12 residues. V was cut by 6 bases and J by 4 bases, with 12 bases left in between. Germline V gives CDR1 SQVTM, CDR2 ANQGSEA. CDR3 DNA sequence: TGCAGCGTAGCCCGGACAGCAGAGACCCAGTACTTC. It codes for CSVARTAETQYF.

The genes are TRBV19 and TRBJ2-5; unclear D gene. This CDR3 spans 15 amino acids. Trimming shortened V by 3 bases and J by 4 bases, and 15 bases separated the two germline ends. Germline V CDR1 and CDR2: LNHDA, SQIVND (reference sequence). CDR3 DNA: TGTGCCAGTAGTATGGCCAGGTCCATCCGAGAGACCCAGTACTTC. Its protein product is CASSMARSIRETQYF.